The 21 T cell receptor beta chains below were found in one sample sequenced in a study of blood T cell repertoires in COVID-19. The table came from immunoSEQ multiplex PCR; TCRdb's copy has only in-frame clones and leaves some out. The repertoire holds 100,000 to 150,000 clones, with approximately 81% as singletons. Sequenced sample: peripheral blood. These receptor sequences come from a woman in her 30s who had recovered from COVID-19.

As to this clone: Relative to the germline gene, one junction end is altered; a read error may explain this. This rearrangement joins TRBV6-1 to TRBJ1-2; 8 bases align to TRBD1. Germline lookup yields CDR1 MNHNS and CDR2 SASEGT. This CDR3 comprises 15 residues. This chain's CDR3 is CASREGQGEFYGYTF. CDR3 nucleotide sequence: TGTGCCAGCAGGGAAGGACAGGGTGAATTCTATGGCTACACCTTC.

This chain connects TRBV2 to TRBJ1-4; 9 bases are a match to TRBD1. This CDR3 comprises 14 residues. After removal of 4 bases from V and 5 bases from J, the junction contained 2 bases not matched to a gene. Germline CDR1 SNHLY, CDR2 FYNNEI. The CDR3 loop is CASSGQGGNEKLFF. In nucleotides, the CDR3 is TGTGCCAGCAGTGGACAGGGGGGGAATGAAAAACTGTTTTTT.

The rearrangement joins TRBV3-1 (or the pseudogene TRBV3-2) to TRBJ1-5, with 7 bases that match TRBD1. Germline V gives CDR1 LGHDT, CDR2 YNNKEL (reference sequence). The CDR3 totals 13 residues. V shed 4 bases and J 5 bases; nucleotides not matched to a gene: 2. CDR3 sequence (DNA): TGTGCCAGCAGCCGGGACAGAGATCAGCCCCAGCATTTT. Amino acids: CASSRDRDQPQHF.

There are a few counts of this clone. This rearrangement joins TRBV4-2 to TRBJ1-1; weak D call: TRBD1 (6 bases). CDR1 and CDR2 (germline): LGHNA, YNFKEQ. CDR3 length: 15 amino acids. V gave up 1 base and J gave up 7 bases, with 16 bases separating them. DNA for the CDR3: TGTGCCAGCAGCCAAGGAGACGCTGGGGGCAGTGAAGCTTTCTTT. Translation gives CASSQGDAGGSEAFF.

The V gene is TRBV2, the J gene TRBJ2-1; 10 positions match TRBD2. From germline, CDR1 is SNHLY and CDR2 FYNNEI. Losses at the gene ends were 2 bases for V and 0 bases for J; bases not matched to a gene: 13. The CDR3 length is 20 residues. The CDR3 loop is CASSELGGTSVLSSYNEQFF. DNA of the CDR3: TGTGCCAGCAGTGAATTAGGGGGGACTAGCGTTTTGAGCTCCTACAATGAGCAGTTCTTC. The whole variable domain, remainder taken from reference TRBV2 and TRBJ2-1, is EPEVTQTPSHQVTQMGQEVILRCVPISNHLYFYWYRQILGQKVEFLVSFYNNEISEKSEIFDDQFSVERPDGSNFTLKIRSTKLEDSAMYFCASSELGGTSVLSSYNEQFFGPGTRLTVL.

The chain carries TRBV2 and TRBJ1-1; D is uncertain. Germline V CDR1 and CDR2: SNHLY, FYNNEI. V shed 3 bases and J shed 0 bases, with 11 bases lying between them. The CDR3 sequence is 15 residues long. CDR3 sequence reads: CASSDAGLMNTEAFF. CDR3 bases: TGTGCCAGCAGTGATGCGGGTTTAATGAACACTGAAGCTTTCTTT.

The chain employs TRBV20-1 and TRBJ2-4; TRBD1 aligns across 8 bases. CDR1 is DFQATT and CDR2 is SNEGSKA in the germline V gene (reference sequence). V gave up 6 bases and J gave up 16 bases; unmatched junction bases: 11. The CDR3 is 11 amino acids. In DNA form, the CDR3 reads TGCAGTGCCGCTGACAGGGGCCGTAGCTACTTC. Its protein is CSAADRGRSYF.

The CDR3, as DNA: TGTGCCAGCAGCTTAAGCGCGACAGGGGCTGGAAACACCATATATTTT. Protein sequence: CASSLSATGAGNTIYF. J is TRBJ1-3 and V is TRBV7-8; 8 nucleotides agree with TRBD1. With 2 bases clipped from V and 2 bases from J, the junction kept 5 bases outside the gene matches. Germline CDR1 is SGHVS and CDR2 is FQNEAQ. The CDR3 sequence is 16 residues long.

This chain uses TRBV29-1 with TRBJ2-6; tentatively, D is TRBD1 (6 bases). Trimming removed 7 bases from V and 1 base from J, with 14 bases in between. This CDR3 is built from 15 residues. Germline V CDR1 and CDR2: SQVTM, ANQGSEA. CDR3 coding DNA: TGCAGCGCCCGGTACAGGGCGTCTGGGGCCAACGTCCTGACTTTC. Protein sequence: CSARYRASGANVLTF.

This chain uses TRBV6-5 with TRBJ2-4, with a tentative D call TRBD1 (6 bases). The CDR3 spans 11 residues. CDR1 is MNHEY, CDR2 SVGAGI, per germline. V lost 3 bases and J lost 16, with 13 bases in between. As DNA, the CDR3 is TGTGCCAGCAGTTATCAGGGGCAAAGTTACTTC. Translation: CASSYQGQSYF.

V gene TRBV30 combines with J gene TRBJ2-3; D uncertain. The CDR3 is made up of 12 amino acids. Per the germline V gene, CDR1 is GTSNPN and CDR2 is SVGIG (reference sequence). Between the trimmed V and J ends, which lost 5 bases and 4 bases, there was a span of 10 bases. CDR3: CAWGLDSDTQYF. The CDR3 region has the DNA TGTGCCTGGGGTCTAGACTCAGATACGCAGTATTTT.

This clone came up a few times. The chain recombines TRBV5-1 with TRBJ1-6, with 7 bases that match TRBD1. CDR3 length equals 16 residues. V shed 3 bases and J 7 bases; nucleotides not matched to a gene: 10. Germline CDR1 and CDR2: SGHRS and YFSETQ. The CDR3 loop is CASSSGQAPGNSPLHF. The CDR3 DNA reads TGCGCCAGCAGCTCTGGACAGGCCCCGGGGAATTCACCCCTCCACTTT.

The table lists this clone with a count of one. The chain is built from TRBV10-3 and TRBJ2-7, with TRBD1 identical over 7 bases. The V gene's germline CDR1 is ENHRY and CDR2 SYGVKD. This CDR3 region has 16 residues. J gave up 5 bases and V 0 bases, and 10 bases lay outside the gene matches. Here the CDR3 reads CAISESREGARNEQYF. The CDR3 DNA reads TGTGCCATCAGTGAGTCGAGAGAGGGGGCGCGCAACGAGCAGTACTTC.

The chain has TRBV6-2 or TRBV6-3 and TRBJ2-1; TRBD1 might be the D (6 bases). CDR3 length: 13 amino acids. V was cut by 5 bases and J by 10 bases, with 15 bases left in between. CDR1 is MNHEY, CDR2 SVGEGT, per germline. The CDR3 coding sequence is TGTGCCAGCAGTCCCGACAGGATCGGCGAGCAGTTCTTC. Translation: CASSPDRIGEQFF.

The genes are TRBV18 and TRBJ2-5; TRBD1 matches at 7 bases. Germline values: CDR1 KGHSH, CDR2 LQKENI. V lost 4 bases and J lost 2; bases outside the gene matches: 10. This CDR3 is 16 amino acids long. CDR3 nucleotides: TGTGCCAGCTCACGAGAGTTCGGCAGGGGGCAAGAGACCCAGTACTTC. Protein: CASSREFGRGQETQYF. Filled out from reference TRBV18 and TRBJ2-5, the complete variable domain reads NAGVMQNPRHLVRRRGQEARLRCSPMKGHSHVYWYRQLPEEGLKFMVYLQKENIIDESGMPKERFSAEFPKEGPSILRIQQVVRGDSAAYFCASSREFGRGQETQYFGPGTRLLVL.

The V call is TRBV7-8, the J call TRBJ2-7; 8 positions match TRBD1. V shed 5 bases, J shed 0 bases, and the junction held 3 bases outside the gene matches. The CDR3 spans 14 residues. Germline V gives CDR1 SGHVS, CDR2 FQNEAQ. As DNA, the CDR3 is TGTGCCAGCAGCCGAGGGACAGGCTCCTACGAGCAGTACTTC. Protein product: CASSRGTGSYEQYF. Using reference TRBV7-8 and TRBJ2-7 for the parts outside the CDR3, the full variable domain is GAGVSQSPRYKVAKRGQDVALRCDPISGHVSLFWYQQALGQGPEFLTYFQNEAQLDKSGLPSDRFFAERPEGSVSTLKIQRTQQEDSAVYLCASSRGTGSYEQYFGPGTRLTVT.

In its sample, this clone was seen a few times. The rearrangement links TRBV6-2 or TRBV6-3 to TRBJ1-6, with 9 bases fitting TRBD1. There are 17 residues in the CDR3. The germline gives CDR1 MNHEY, CDR2 SVGEGT. With 6 bases clipped from V and 4 bases from J, the junction kept 10 bases outside the gene matches. CDR3 amino acids: CASSQPQGAMYNSPLHF. The DNA of the CDR3 is TGTGCCAGCAGCCAACCACAGGGGGCGATGTATAATTCACCCCTCCACTTT.

The chain carries TRBV7-2 and TRBJ2-7, with a possible D match to TRBD2 (5 bases). V gave up 0 bases and J gave up 4 bases, with 13 bases separating them. This CDR3 region has 15 residues. Germline assignment: CDR1 SGHTA and CDR2 FQGNSA. The CDR3, as DNA: TGTGCCAGCAGCTTAGCTTATGGGAGTCGATACGAGCAGTACTTC. As protein: CASSLAYGSRYEQYF.

The rearrangement uses TRBV5-1 and TRBJ2-7; D might be TRBD2 (6 bases). The V and J ends lost 4 bases and 6 bases respectively, with 17 bases between them. Germline V gene sequence: CDR1 SGHRS, CDR2 YFSETQ. CDR3 size: 14 residues. DNA of the CDR3: TGCGCCAGCAGCCCAGGAGGGTCATGGAGCGAGCAGTACTTC. Its protein is CASSPGGSWSEQYF.

This chain uses TRBV14 with TRBJ2-2; D is possibly TRBD2 (5 bases). The CDR3 extends over 14 amino acids. The germline V and J ends were trimmed by 3 bases and 6 bases, with 11 bases remaining between them. CDR1 and CDR2 from the germline V gene are SGHDN and FVKESK. This chain's CDR3 is CASSHRGRPGELFF. The CDR3 DNA sequence: TGTGCCAGCAGCCACAGAGGGAGACCCGGGGAGCTGTTTTTT.

This clone was recorded a few times. The gene calls are TRBV29-1 and TRBJ2-2, with TRBD2 matching 14 bases. V shed 2 bases and J 5 bases; nucleotides not matched to a gene: 7. Germline CDR1 is SQVTM and CDR2 is ANQGSEA. This CDR3 is built from 17 residues. CDR3: CSVEPRLAGGRTGELFF. CDR3 nucleotides: TGCAGCGTTGAACCCAGACTAGCGGGAGGGCGAACCGGGGAGCTGTTTTTT.